This entry describes one T cell receptor beta chain. Its matching antigen is unknown. Patients were excluded because of uncontrolled infection, other autoimmune disease, pregnancy or lactation. Diagnosing involved the use of clinical symptoms, serum thyroxine and TRAb, thyroid ultrasound and orbital computed tomography. Looked up from germline, CDR1 is MGHRA and CDR2 is YSYEKL. CDR3 length equals 15 residues. The V end was cut by 2 bases, the J end by 9 bases, with 14 bases between. This specimen comes from a study of T cells in Graves' hyperthyroidism and ophthalmopathy. General study findings and limits: Prediction of ophthalmopathy progression came a median about 6 months pre-onset. Ophthalmopathy and stable hyperthyroidism were separated by a 13 V-J model.

Amplified TCR beta CDR3 regions came from RNA transcripts. HTBI primers drove first-round RT-PCR of the TCR CDR3. MiXCR was run by TCRdb on the multiplex PCR reads, yielding one entry per CDR3 protein. Of around 620,000 distinct CDR3 sequences listed, approximately 44% were seen once; the top ten hold over 15%. This sequence was found in an adult woman with Graves' disease, either hyperthyroidism or ophthalmopathy (not recorded which). Sequencing was carried out using peripheral blood or thyroid tissue (not recorded which). The chain links TRBV4-1 to TRBJ1-6; D is perhaps TRBD1 (5 bases). CDR3 amino acids: CASSQKTGGGSPLHF. The CDR3, as DNA: TGCGCCAGCAGCCAAAAAACAGGAGGAGGTTCACCCCTCCACTTT.